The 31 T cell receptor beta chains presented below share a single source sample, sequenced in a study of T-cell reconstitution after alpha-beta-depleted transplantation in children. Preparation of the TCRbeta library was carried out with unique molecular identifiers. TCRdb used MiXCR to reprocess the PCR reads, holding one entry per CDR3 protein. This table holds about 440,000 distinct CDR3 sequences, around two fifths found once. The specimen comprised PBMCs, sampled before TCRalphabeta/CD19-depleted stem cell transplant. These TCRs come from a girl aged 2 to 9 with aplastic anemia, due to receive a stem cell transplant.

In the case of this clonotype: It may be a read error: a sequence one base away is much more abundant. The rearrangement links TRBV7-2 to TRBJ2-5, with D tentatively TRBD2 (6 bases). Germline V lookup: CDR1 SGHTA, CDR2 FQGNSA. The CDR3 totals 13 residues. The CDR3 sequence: CASSLVVRETQHF. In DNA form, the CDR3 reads TGTGCCAGCAGCTTAGTTGTACGGGAGACCCAGCACTTC.

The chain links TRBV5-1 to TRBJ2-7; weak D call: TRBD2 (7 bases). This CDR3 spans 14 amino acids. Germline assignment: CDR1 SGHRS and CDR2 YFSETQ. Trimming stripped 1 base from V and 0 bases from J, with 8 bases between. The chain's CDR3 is CASSLRGGSYEQYF. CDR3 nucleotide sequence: TGCGCCAGCAGCTTGAGGGGGGGCTCCTACGAGCAGTACTTC.

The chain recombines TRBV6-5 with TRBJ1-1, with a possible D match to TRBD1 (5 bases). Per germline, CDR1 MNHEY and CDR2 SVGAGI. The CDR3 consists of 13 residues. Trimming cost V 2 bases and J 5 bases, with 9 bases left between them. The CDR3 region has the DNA TGTGCCAGCAGTTACACGGGGGGGACTGAAGCTTTCTTT. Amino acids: CASSYTGGTEAFF.

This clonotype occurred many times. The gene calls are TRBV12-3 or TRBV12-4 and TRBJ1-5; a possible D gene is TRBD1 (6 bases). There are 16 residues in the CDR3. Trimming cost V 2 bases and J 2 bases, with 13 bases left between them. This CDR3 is CASSLILGGRNQPQHF. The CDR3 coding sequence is TGTGCCAGCAGTTTAATCCTAGGGGGACGCAATCAGCCCCAGCATTTT.

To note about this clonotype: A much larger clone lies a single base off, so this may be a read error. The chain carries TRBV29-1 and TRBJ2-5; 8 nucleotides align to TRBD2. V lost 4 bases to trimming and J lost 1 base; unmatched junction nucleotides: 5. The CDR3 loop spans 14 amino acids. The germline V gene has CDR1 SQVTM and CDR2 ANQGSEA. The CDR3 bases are TGCAGCGTTGGAGCACTAGCGGTCCAAGAGACCCAGTACTTC. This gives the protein CSVGALAVQETQYF.

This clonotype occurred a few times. The CDR3 DNA is TGCAGTGCTAGGGGGGCGGGAAGCGGATCCTACGAGCAGTACTTC. It yields the protein CSARGAGSGSYEQYF. The chain recombines TRBV20-1 with TRBJ2-7; perhaps D is TRBD1 or TRBD2 (6 bases each). The germline V and J ends were trimmed by 3 bases and 1 base, with 16 bases remaining between them. Germline-derived CDR1 and CDR2 are DFQATT and SNEGSKA (reference sequence). This CDR3 spans 15 amino acids.

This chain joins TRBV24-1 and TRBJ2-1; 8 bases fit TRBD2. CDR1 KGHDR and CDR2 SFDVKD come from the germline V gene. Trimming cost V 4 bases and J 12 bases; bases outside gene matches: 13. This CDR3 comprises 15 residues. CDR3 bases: TGTGCCACCAGTGAAACGGGACTAGTGAGGCCGTGGCAGTTCTTC. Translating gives CATSETGLVRPWQFF.

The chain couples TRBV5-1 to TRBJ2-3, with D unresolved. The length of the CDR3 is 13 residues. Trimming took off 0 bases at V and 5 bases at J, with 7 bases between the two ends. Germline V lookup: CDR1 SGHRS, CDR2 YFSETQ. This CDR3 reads CASSLGNEDTQYF. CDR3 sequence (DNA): TGCGCCAGCAGCTTGGGCAACGAAGATACGCAGTATTTT.

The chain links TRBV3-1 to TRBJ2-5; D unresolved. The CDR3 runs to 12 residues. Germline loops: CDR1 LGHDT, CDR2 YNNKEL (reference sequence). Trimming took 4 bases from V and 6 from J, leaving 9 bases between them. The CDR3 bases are TGTGCCAGCAGCCGGGCGGCACAGACCCAGTACTTC. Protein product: CASSRAAQTQYF.

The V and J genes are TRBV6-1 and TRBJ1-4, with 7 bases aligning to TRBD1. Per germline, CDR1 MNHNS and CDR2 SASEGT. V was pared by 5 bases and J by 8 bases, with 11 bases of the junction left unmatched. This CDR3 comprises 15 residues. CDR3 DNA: TGTGCCAGCAGTAAGGACAGGAGTGACAGGGAAAAACTGTTTTTT. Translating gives CASSKDRSDREKLFF.

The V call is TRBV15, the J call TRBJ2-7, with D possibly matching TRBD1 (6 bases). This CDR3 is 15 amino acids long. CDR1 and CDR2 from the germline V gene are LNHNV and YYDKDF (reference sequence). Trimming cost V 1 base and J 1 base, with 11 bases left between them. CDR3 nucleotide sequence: TGTGCCACCAGCAGAGTACAGGGTGGATCCTACGAGCAGTACTTC. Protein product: CATSRVQGGSYEQYF. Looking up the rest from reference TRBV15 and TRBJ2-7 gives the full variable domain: DAMVIQNPRYQVTQFGKPVTLSCSQTLNHNVMYWYQQKSSQAPKLLFHYYDKDFNNEADTPDNFQSRRPNTSFCFLDIRSPGLGDTAMYLCATSRVQGGSYEQYFGPGTRLTVT.

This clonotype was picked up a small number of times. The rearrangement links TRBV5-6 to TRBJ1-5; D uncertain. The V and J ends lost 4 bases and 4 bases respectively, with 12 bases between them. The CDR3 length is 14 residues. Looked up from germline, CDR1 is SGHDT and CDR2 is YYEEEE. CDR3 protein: CASSDGAFNQPQHF. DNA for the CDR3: TGTGCCAGCAGCGACGGAGCCTTTAATCAGCCCCAGCATTTT.

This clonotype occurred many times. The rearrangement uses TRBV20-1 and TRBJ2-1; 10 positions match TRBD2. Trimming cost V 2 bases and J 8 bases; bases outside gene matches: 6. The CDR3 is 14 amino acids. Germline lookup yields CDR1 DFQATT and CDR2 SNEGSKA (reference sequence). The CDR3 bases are TGCAGTGCTAGACCGGGACTAGCGCGGGATGAGCAGTTCTTC. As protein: CSARPGLARDEQFF.

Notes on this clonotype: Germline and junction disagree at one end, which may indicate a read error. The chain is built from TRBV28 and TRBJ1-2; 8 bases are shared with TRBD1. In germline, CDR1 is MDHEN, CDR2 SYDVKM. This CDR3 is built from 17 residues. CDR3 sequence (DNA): TGTGCCAGCAGTTTATTGGGCGGACAGGGCGAGTACTATGGCTTCACCTTC. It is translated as CASSLLGGQGEYYGFTF.

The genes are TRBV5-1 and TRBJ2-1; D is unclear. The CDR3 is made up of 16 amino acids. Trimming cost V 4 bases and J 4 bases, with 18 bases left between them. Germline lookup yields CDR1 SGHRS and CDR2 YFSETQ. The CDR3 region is CASSIGRPSGYNEQFF. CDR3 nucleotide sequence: TGCGCCAGCAGCATCGGACGGCCTTCTGGTTACAATGAGCAGTTCTTC.

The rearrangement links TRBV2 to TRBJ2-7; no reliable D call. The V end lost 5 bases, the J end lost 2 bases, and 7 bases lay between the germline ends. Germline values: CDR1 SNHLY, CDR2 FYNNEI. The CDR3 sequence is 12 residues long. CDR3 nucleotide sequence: TGTGCCAGCAGTTTCACTACCTACGAGCAGTACTTC. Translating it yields CASSFTTYEQYF. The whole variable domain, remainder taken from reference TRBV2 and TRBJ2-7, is EPEVTQTPSHQVTQMGQEVILRCVPISNHLYFYWYRQILGQKVEFLVSFYNNEISEKSEIFDDQFSVERPDGSNFTLKIRSTKLEDSAMYFCASSFTTYEQYFGPGTRLTVT.

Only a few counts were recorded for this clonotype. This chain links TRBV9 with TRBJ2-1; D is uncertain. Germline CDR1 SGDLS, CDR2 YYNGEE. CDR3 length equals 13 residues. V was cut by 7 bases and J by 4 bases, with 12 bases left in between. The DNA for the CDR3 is TGTGCCAGCGCCCCGAATTCATACAATGAGCAGTTCTTC. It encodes CASAPNSYNEQFF. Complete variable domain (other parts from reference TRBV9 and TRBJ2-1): DSGVTQTPKHLITATGQRVTLRCSPRSGDLSVYWYQQSLDQGLQFLIQYYNGEERAKGNILERFSAQQFPDLHSELNLSSLELGDSALYFCASAPNSYNEQFFGPGTRLTVL.

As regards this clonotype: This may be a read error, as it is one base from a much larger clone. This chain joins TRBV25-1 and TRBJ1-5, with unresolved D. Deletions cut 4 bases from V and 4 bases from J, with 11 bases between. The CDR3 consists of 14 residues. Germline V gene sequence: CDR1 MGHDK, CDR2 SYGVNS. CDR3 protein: CASSAASLNQPQHF. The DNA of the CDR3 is TGTGCCAGCAGTGCAGCCAGCCTTAATCAGCCCCAGCATTTT. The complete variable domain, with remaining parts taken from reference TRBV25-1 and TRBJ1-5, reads EADIYQTPRYLVIGTGKKITLECSQTMGHDKMYWYQQDPGMELHLIHYSYGVNSTEKGDLSSESTVSRIRTEHFPLTLESARPSHTSQYLCASSAASLNQPQHFGDGTRLSIL.

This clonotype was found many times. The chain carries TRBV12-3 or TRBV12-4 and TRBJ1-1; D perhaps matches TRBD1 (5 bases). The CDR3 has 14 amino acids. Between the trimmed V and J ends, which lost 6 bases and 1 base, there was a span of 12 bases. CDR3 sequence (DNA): TGTGCCAGCAGGGAGGACACCAAGAACACTGAAGCTTTCTTT. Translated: CASREDTKNTEAFF.

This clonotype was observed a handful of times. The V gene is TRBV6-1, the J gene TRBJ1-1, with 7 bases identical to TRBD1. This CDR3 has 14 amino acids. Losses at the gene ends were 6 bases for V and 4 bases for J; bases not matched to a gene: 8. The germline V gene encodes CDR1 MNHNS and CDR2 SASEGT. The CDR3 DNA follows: TGTGCCAGCAGCCTCCAGACAGGGACCACTGAAGCTTTCTTT. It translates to CASSLQTGTTEAFF.

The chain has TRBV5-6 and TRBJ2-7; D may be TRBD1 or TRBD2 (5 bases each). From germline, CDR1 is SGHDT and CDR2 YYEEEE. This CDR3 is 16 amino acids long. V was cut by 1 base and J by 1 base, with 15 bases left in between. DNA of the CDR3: TGTGCCAGCAGCTTGCCCAACCGGGACGGATCCTACGAGCAGTACTTC. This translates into CASSLPNRDGSYEQYF.

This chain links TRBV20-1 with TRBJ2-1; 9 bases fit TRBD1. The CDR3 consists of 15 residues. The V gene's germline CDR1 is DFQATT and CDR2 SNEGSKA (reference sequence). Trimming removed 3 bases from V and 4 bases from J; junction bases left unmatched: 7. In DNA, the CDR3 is TGCAGTGCTAGGAGGGAGGACAGGGGATACAATGAGCAGTTCTTC. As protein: CSARREDRGYNEQFF.

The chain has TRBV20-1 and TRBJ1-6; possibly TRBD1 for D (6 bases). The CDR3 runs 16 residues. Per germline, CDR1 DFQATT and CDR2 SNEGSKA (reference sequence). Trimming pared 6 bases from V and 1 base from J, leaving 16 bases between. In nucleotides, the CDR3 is TGCAGTGCAGATACAGGGTCAGGATCCTATAATTCACCCCTCCACTTT. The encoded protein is CSADTGSGSYNSPLHF.

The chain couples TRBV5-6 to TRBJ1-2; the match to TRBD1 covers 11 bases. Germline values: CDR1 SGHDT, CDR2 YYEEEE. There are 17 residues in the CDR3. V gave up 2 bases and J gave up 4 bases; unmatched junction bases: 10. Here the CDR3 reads CASSFPGTGGFLYGYTF. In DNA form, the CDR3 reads TGTGCCAGCAGCTTCCCCGGGACAGGGGGGTTTCTCTATGGCTACACCTTC.

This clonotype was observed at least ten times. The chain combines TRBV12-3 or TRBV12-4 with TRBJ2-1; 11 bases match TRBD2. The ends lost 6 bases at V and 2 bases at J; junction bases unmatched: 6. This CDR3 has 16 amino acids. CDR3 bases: TGTGCCAGCAGCACTAGCGGGAGAGGTACCTACAATGAGCAGTTCTTC. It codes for CASSTSGRGTYNEQFF.

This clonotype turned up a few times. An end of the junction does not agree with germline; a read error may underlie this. The CDR3 reads CASSLAVYGNGDTQYF. Here the CDR3 DNA reads TGTGCTAGCAGCTTAGCGGTGTACGGGAACGGAGATACGCAGTATTTT. This chain joins TRBV7-7 and TRBJ2-3; D may be TRBD2 (6 bases). This CDR3 spans 16 amino acids. Germline assignment: CDR1 SSHAT and CDR2 FNYEAQ (reference sequence).

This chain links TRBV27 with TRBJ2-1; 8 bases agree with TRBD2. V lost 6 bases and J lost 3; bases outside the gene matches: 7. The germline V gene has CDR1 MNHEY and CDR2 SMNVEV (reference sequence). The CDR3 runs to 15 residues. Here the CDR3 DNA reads TGTGCCAGCAGCCAACGGGGGGGCCTCTACAATGAGCAGTTCTTC. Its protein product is CASSQRGGLYNEQFF.

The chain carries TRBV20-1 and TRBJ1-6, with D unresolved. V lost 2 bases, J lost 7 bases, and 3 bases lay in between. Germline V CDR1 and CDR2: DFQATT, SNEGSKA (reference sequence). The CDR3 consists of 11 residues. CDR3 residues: CSARPNSPLHF. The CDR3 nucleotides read TGCAGTGCTAGACCGAATTCACCCCTCCACTTT.

For the CDR3, the DNA is TGTGCCAGCAGCCCGACAGTTGCCGGCACCGGGGAGCTGTTTTTT. Amino acid sequence: CASSPTVAGTGELFF. The V gene is TRBV5-5, the J gene TRBJ2-2, with a tentative D call TRBD1 (5 bases). The CDR3 contains 15 residues. Per the germline V gene, CDR1 is SGHKS and CDR2 is YYEKEE (reference sequence). V lost 4 bases, J lost 4 bases, and 14 bases lay in between.

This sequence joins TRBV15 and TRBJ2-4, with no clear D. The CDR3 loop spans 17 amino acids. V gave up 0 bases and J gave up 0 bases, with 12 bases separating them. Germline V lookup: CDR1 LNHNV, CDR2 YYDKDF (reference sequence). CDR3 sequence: CATSRDNAIVAKNIQYF. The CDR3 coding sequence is TGTGCCACCAGCAGAGATAACGCCATAGTAGCCAAAAACATTCAGTACTTC. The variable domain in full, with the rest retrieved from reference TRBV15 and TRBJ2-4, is DAMVIQNPRYQVTQFGKPVTLSCSQTLNHNVMYWYQQKSSQAPKLLFHYYDKDFNNEADTPDNFQSRRPNTSFCFLDIRSPGLGDTAMYLCATSRDNAIVAKNIQYFGAGTRLSVL.

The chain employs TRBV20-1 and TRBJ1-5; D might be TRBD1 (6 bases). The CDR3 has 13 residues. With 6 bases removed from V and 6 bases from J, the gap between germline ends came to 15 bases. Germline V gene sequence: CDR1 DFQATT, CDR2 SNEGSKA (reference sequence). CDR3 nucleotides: TGCAGTGCCTTAGGACAGTTCGCTCAGCCCCAGCATTTT. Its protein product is CSALGQFAQPQHF.